Listed below are T cell receptor beta chains from one sample, sequenced in a study of response to subunit inactivated influenza vaccine. TCRdb re-called the RT-PCR reads with MiXCR, one entry per CDR3 protein. The sample carries about 300,000 distinct CDR3 sequences, 21% recorded once. The sequenced sample was PBMCs from blood, obtained less than 22 months after vaccination. These receptors were collected from a man between 50 and 75 years old who received an inactivated influenza vaccine. The CDR3 runs from the conserved cysteine through the conserved F or W. Each record gives: clone size, V gene, J gene, D gene, CDR3 protein, CDR3 DNA. The D gene is left open where the match is weak. For some rows the clone size is stated as once, few or many, or as a class when expanded; others skip it.

.	TRBV29-1	TRBJ2-6	.	CSVVLSSSGANVLTF	TGCAGCGTTGTATTGAGTAGCTCTGGGGCCAACGTCCTGACTTTC
many	TRBV12-3/TRBV12-4	TRBJ1-1	.	CASSLGDTFTEAFF	TGTGCCAGCAGTTTAGGGGACACATTCACTGAAGCTTTCTTT
.	TRBV20-1	TRBJ2-2	.	CSAQGQGRTGELFF	TGCAGTGCTCAGGGGCAGGGACGCACCGGGGAGCTGTTTTTT
.	TRBV6-5	TRBJ1-1	.	CASSYGRDTSEAFF	TGTGCCAGCAGTTACGGCCGGGATACTTCTGAAGCTTTCTTT
many	TRBV27	TRBJ1-6	TRBD1	CASRTTGVGNSPLHF	TGTGCCAGCAGAACCACAGGGGTGGGTAATTCACCCCTCCACTTT
.	TRBV7-6	TRBJ1-5	.	CASSLAPDQPQHF	TGTGCCAGCAGCTTAGCCCCTGATCAGCCCCAGCATTTT
.	TRBV7-9	TRBJ1-1	.	CASSFEGRTEAFF	TGTGCCAGCAGCTTCGAAGGGAGAACTGAAGCTTTCTTT
few	TRBV28	TRBJ2-1	.	CATDSLNEQFF	TGTGCCACGGACAGCCTGAATGAGCAGTTCTTC
once	TRBV3-1	TRBJ2-7	.	CASSQNSGSYEQYF	TGTGCCAGCAGCCAAAATTCTGGCTCCTACGAGCAGTACTTC
.	TRBV7-2	TRBJ1-2	TRBD1	CASSQFGQGGYTF	TGTGCCAGCAGCCAATTCGGACAGGGTGGCTACACCTTC
many	TRBV20-1	TRBJ1-4	TRBD1	CSAPRTGAPEKLFF	TGCAGTGCTCCCCGGACAGGGGCCCCTGAAAAACTGTTTTTT
.	TRBV9	TRBJ1-1	.	CASSVATGSTEAFF	TGTGCCAGCAGCGTAGCAACGGGGTCCACTGAAGCTTTCTTT
few	TRBV10-3	TRBJ1-1	.	CAISEGSGAEAFF	TGTGCCATCAGTGAAGGGTCCGGCGCTGAAGCTTTCTTT
few	TRBV5-1	TRBJ2-3	.	CASSLGIAPPDTQYF	TGCGCCAGCAGCTTGGGGATCGCCCCGCCAGATACGCAGTATTTT
few	TRBV7-9	TRBJ1-1	.	CASSLARQANTEAFF	TGTGCCAGCAGCCTAGCCAGACAGGCTAACACTGAAGCTTTCTTT
.	TRBV5-1	TRBJ2-5	.	CASSDVAIETQYF	TGCGCCAGCAGCGACGTAGCGATTGAGACCCAGTACTTC
few	TRBV24-1	TRBJ2-5	.	CATSGFTSRGETQYF	TGTGCCACCAGTGGTTTCACCTCTCGGGGAGAGACCCAGTACTTC
few	TRBV5-1	TRBJ2-7	TRBD1	CASSLDRNSEQYF	TGCGCCAGCAGCCTGGACAGGAATAGCGAGCAGTACTTC
few	TRBV20-1	TRBJ2-1	.	CSALNWGDNEQFF	TGCAGTGCCCTTAATTGGGGGGACAATGAGCAGTTCTTC
.	TRBV7-2	TRBJ1-2	.	CASSFDLTGGYTF	TGTGCCAGCAGCTTTGACCTGACAGGTGGCTACACCTTC
few	TRBV3-1	TRBJ2-7	.	CASSRYRGLKYF	TGTGCCAGCAGCCGATATAGAGGATTAAAGTACTTC
few	TRBV12-3/TRBV12-4	TRBJ1-1	TRBD1	CASSPTTGINTEAFF	TGTGCCAGCAGCCCGACGACAGGGATCAACACTGAAGCTTTCTTT
.	TRBV27	TRBJ1-5	.	CASSLLSGSRRNQPQHF	TGTGCCAGCAGTTTATTGTCAGGCTCCCGCCGTAATCAGCCCCAGCATTTT
.	TRBV7-8	TRBJ1-1	TRBD1	CASSQDRGGATEAFF	TGTGCCAGCAGCCAGGACAGGGGAGGGGCCACTGAAGCTTTCTTT
few	TRBV3-1	TRBJ1-4	.	CASSHGQINEKLFF	TGTGCCAGCAGCCACGGACAAATTAATGAAAAACTGTTTTTT
few	TRBV9	TRBJ2-2	.	CASSQRAGPNTGELFF	TGTGCCAGCAGCCAACGGGCTGGGCCTAATACCGGGGAGCTGTTTTTT
many	TRBV18	TRBJ1-2	.	CASSPEINYGYTF	TGTGCCAGCTCACCCGAGATTAACTATGGCTACACCTTC
.	TRBV6-2/TRBV6-3	TRBJ2-3	.	CASSRGPSNYTDTQYF	TGTGCCAGCAGTCGTGGTCCCTCGAACTACACAGATACGCAGTATTTT
few	TRBV28	TRBJ1-5	.	CASSLSVWQPQHF	TGTGCCAGCAGTTTGAGTGTATGGCAGCCCCAGCATTTT
once	TRBV28	TRBJ2-7	TRBD1	CASSMGQATYEQYF	TGTGCCAGCAGTATGGGACAGGCTACCTACGAGCAGTACTTC
few	TRBV7-9	TRBJ1-2	TRBD1	CASSSRQGARYGYTF	TGTGCCAGCAGTTCCCGACAGGGGGCTAGGTATGGCTACACCTTC
many	TRBV28	TRBJ1-3	TRBD1	CASRRGQNSGNTIYF	TGTGCCAGCAGAAGGGGACAGAACTCTGGAAACACCATATATTTT
many	TRBV14	TRBJ2-2	.	CASSHGTGELFF	TGTGCCAGCAGCCACGGGACAGGGGAGCTGTTTTTT
few	TRBV15	TRBJ2-4	TRBD1	CATSTGTGRNIQYF	TGTGCCACCAGCACCGGGACAGGGAGAAACATTCAGTACTTC
few	TRBV4-1	TRBJ2-7	TRBD1	CASSQRVGDSRYEQYF	TGCGCCAGCAGCCAACGTGTTGGGGACAGTCGCTACGAGCAGTACTTC
.	TRBV10-3	TRBJ1-5	TRBD1	CAIGGQGHNQPQHF	TGTGCCATCGGGGGACAGGGGCACAATCAGCCCCAGCATTTT
many	TRBV20-1	TRBJ1-1	.	CSASGAGPNTEAFF	TGCAGTGCTAGCGGGGCAGGACCGAACACTGAAGCTTTCTTT
.	TRBV29-1	TRBJ1-1	.	CSVEGGRAEAFF	TGCAGCGTTGAGGGGGGTCGGGCTGAAGCTTTCTTT
many	TRBV12-3/TRBV12-4	TRBJ2-3	.	CASSPRRGSTDTQYF	TGTGCCAGCAGTCCTAGAAGGGGGTCCACAGATACGCAGTATTTT
.	TRBV6-1	TRBJ1-4	.	CASLSGNNVATNEKLFF	TGTGCCAGCTTGTCAGGGAACAACGTTGCAACTAATGAAAAACTGTTTTTT
many	TRBV4-3	TRBJ2-7	.	CASSQGRGVFYEQYF	TGCGCCAGCAGCCAGGGGAGGGGGGTTTTCTACGAGCAGTACTTC
.	TRBV10-1	TRBJ1-1	.	CASILDGGFWAFF	TGCGCCAGCATATTGGACGGAGGGTTTTGGGCTTTCTTT
.	TRBV29-1	TRBJ2-1	TRBD1	CSGDRGNEQFF	TGCAGCGGCGACAGGGGCAATGAGCAGTTCTTC
.	TRBV5-4	TRBJ1-4	TRBD1	CASSSGTGPIAGAKLFF	TGTGCCAGCAGCTCCGGGACAGGGCCGATAGCGGGAGCAAAACTGTTTTTT
.	TRBV6-8	TRBJ2-2	TRBD2	CASSRLAGTLGELFF	TGTGCCAGCAGCCGACTAGCGGGGACCCTCGGGGAGCTGTTTTTT
few	TRBV12-2	TRBJ2-3	.	CASRPRRRVSGPLTQYF	TGTGCAAGTCGCCCCAGAAGGCGGGTTAGTGGGCCACTTACGCAGTATTTT
.	TRBV7-2	TRBJ2-1	.	CASSRAGTGEWEQFF	TGTGCCAGCAGCCGAGCCGGGACGGGAGAGTGGGAGCAGTTCTTC
.	TRBV4-2	TRBJ1-6	.	CASSQVQTATSRSPLHF	TGTGCCAGCAGCCAAGTCCAGACGGCTACGTCGAGATCACCCCTCCACTTT
few	TRBV12-3/TRBV12-4	TRBJ1-1	.	CASRAGGSEAFF	TGTGCCAGCAGGGCCGGGGGTTCTGAAGCTTTCTTT